This entry concerns a single T cell receptor beta chain. Its antigen remains undetermined. These data are taken from a study of cytomegalovirus exposure and HLA in healthy donors (dated by TCRdb to about 2017). Study-wide context: According to an earlier analysis of 587 of the donors, 150 million to 200 million T cells yielded over 100 million unique TCR beta sequences and about 300 Gb of sequence data. Approximately 310 gigabases of sequencing data and 80 million or so unique TCR sequences were included in an early release covering roughly 700 HLA-typed donors. Among the roughly 400 genotyped donors, more than 70% belonged to the genetic ancestry cluster associated with self-reported Caucasian donors. The study aimed to test whether cataloging public T cell receptors could reveal signatures of past pathogen exposure. The T cell repertoires of around 670 subjects were profiled by immunosequencing and related to cytomegalovirus serostatus. Besides the first cohort of more than 650 subjects, a separate validation cohort made up of 120 or so different subjects was used. The study combined high-throughput TCR immunosequencing, statistical association of individual TCRs with disease status, and machine learning to predict cytomegalovirus infection status. In a later analysis, previously published TCR beta repertoires from 670 or so donors were re-analyzed and high-resolution HLA genotyping was added so that TCR occurrence patterns could be studied. Rather than drawing on any new phenotypic data, the later analysis identified candidate immune exposures from TCR beta sequences and the way those sequences occurred across donors. To decide whether each TCR beta V gene segment behaved as functional or pseudogenic, an earlier analysis of 587 of the donors relied on high-throughput TCR beta sequencing. Alongside the repertoire data, information on donor age, sex, ethnicity and CMV serostatus was compiled. A later genetic analysis used genome-wide SNP genotypes for about 65% of the roughly 700 donors, treating that subset as a discovery cohort. Every repertoire in the discovery cohort had been generated on one and the same sequencing platform. Class I and class II HLA loci were covered by the typing at four-digit resolution. The number of donors typed differed by locus, with about 629-630 for A, B, C, DRB1 and DQB1, around 560 for DQA1, some 570 for DPA1, and around 460 for DPB1. Four or five DR-DQ haplotypes were handled as single units for association and clustering because linkage in the cohort was strong. Among about 400 genotyped donors of the cohort, an average of around 240,000 unique TCR beta nucleotide sequences was sequenced per donor, of which about 20% were non-productive. Summary of the overall study and its limitations: A later analysis reported that several top co-occurrence clusters appeared linked to parvovirus B19, influenza, CMV and Epstein-Barr virus. In this cohort, only TCR beta chains were sequenced, and detectable features were limited by the absence of alpha or paired-chain data. Because counts were too low, approximately 15 rarely observed V segments, including chromosome 9 orphons, were excluded from the earlier analysis of 587 of the donors. Some IMGT-functional V segments, including TRBV6-2 and TRBV6-3, could not be told apart with the 87-base-pair reads, so those segments were excluded. In a later analysis, around 17,000 TCR beta sequences were associated with specific HLA alleles at a false discovery rate of 0.05. A further reported finding was that TCR beta sequences accurately predicted the HLA-A and HLA-B alleles for most subjects in the first cohort. The classifier was reported to diagnose cytomegalovirus status with high specificity and sensitivity in both the original and validation cohorts. Presence/absence analyses assumed roughly uniform sequencing depth across donors, an assumption that may not hold. When HLA alleles, especially DR and DQ, strongly co-occurred, TCR associations were difficult to assign to individual alleles. A few of the identified cytomegalovirus-associated TCR beta chains were confirmed in vitro to be specific for cytomegalovirus antigens. Compared with the roughly 670-donor mean, donors in an Asian-associated ancestry cluster had fewer N-insertions in productive TCRs, according to a later genetic analysis. A later analysis found that HLA-associated TCR beta chains were more clonally expanded and had lower generation probabilities than equally common non-associated chains. Linkage disequilibrium might explain the correlated functional status among segregating V segments, but an unknown experimental factor could not be ruled out. It was suggested by the authors that the approach could potentially be generalized to other disease states and immunological phenotypes. In a later analysis, the rate of TCR association differed among HLA loci, with DRB1 alleles having the most associated TCRs and HLA-C alleles having the fewest. The sequencing pipeline was judged likely to have produced a cluster of highly shared sequence variants as a technical artifact. For the cohort, immune exposure information was limited to CMV serostatus. Across donors, most TCR sequences were observed very rarely, whereas some public TCRs were present in many individuals. V-gene and J-gene trimming of TCR beta chains was associated with a missense DCLRE1C variant in a later genetic analysis, and the association was replicated in an independent cohort. Most CMV-associated TCR beta chains appeared to be HLA-restricted in a later analysis, and the HLA associations seemed to be driven largely by CMV exposure. An earlier analysis of around 600 of the donors showed that most TCR beta V segments appeared in productive rearrangements either about 87% or about 30% of the time, which broadly matched IMGT annotations. A total of about 150 TCR beta chains were listed by the study as associated with cytomegalovirus. HLA typing was unavailable for some donors at each locus, so association tests used only the typed subset.

To prepare the library, the immunoSEQ multiplex PCR assay was applied. The multiplex PCR relied on a mix of 60 forward primers for TCR Vbeta segments and 13 reverse primers for TCR Jbeta segments. Amplification of the CDR3 region of rearranged TCR beta genes was performed with a multiplex PCR assay on genomic DNA. The amplified TCR beta libraries were sequenced on the Illumina HiSeq System as 87-base-pair reads. For the original study's pipeline: A later analysis counted about 82 million unique TCR beta chains across the 500 to 850 repertoires, and some 12 million of these chains were shared by at least two donors. To remove PCR and sequencing errors, raw reads were error-corrected and collapsed into unique sequences using a nearest-neighbor algorithm that merged closely related sequences. Alignment of CDR3 sequences to IMGT reference sequences was used to assign V, D and J gene segments. For a sequence to be retained, a match of at least six nucleotides was required to both a V gene segment and a J gene segment. A rearrangement counted as productive if the CDR3 had no stop codons and remained in frame with V and J, and every other rearrangement counted as non-productive. Following IMGT convention, CDR3 was defined as the stretch from the second conserved V-encoded cysteine to the conserved J-encoded phenylalanine. The earlier analysis of some 580 of the donors excluded any sequence lacking an unambiguous match to a single V gene segment. In an earlier analysis of some 590 of the donors, a V segment was called functional when productive rearrangements were above 56.7%, and segregating when the standard deviation between donors exceeded 5%. A statistical classification framework was developed to diagnose cytomegalovirus status using the catalog of TCR beta chain sequences. A later analysis assigned V and J genes by comparing TCR nucleotide sequences with IMGT/GENE-DB human TR gene sequences. Using the TCRdist pipeline, a later analysis assigned CDR3 sequences along with most-parsimonious VDJ recombination scenarios. In a later analysis, every TCR beta chain was defined by the combination of its CDR3 amino acid sequence and its V-gene family, and reads without a unique V-gene family were dropped. In a later analysis, several hundred highly shared, low-generation-probability nucleotide sequences were removed to address suspected cross-contamination and a sequencing artifact. In a later analysis, a clonal expansion index for each public chain was calculated from normalized within-repertoire ranks of inferred template counts. In a later analysis, generation probabilities were computed with a VDJ recombination model fitted to out-of-frame rearrangements, and the resulting probabilities were checked against IGoR. In a later analysis, hypergeometric tests were used to score TCR-TCR, TCR-HLA and TCR-CMV co-occurrence, with a repertoire-size bias correction applied to TCR pairs. False discovery rates were estimated in a later analysis by permuting HLA or CMV assignments 20 times. In a later analysis, co-occurring TCRs were grouped using DBSCAN, with TCRdist sequence similarity added in when clustering inside HLA-allele-positive subsets. Repertoires with fewer than 30,000 or more than 120,000 public chains, plus five repertoires with anomalous nucleotide sharing, were excluded from co-occurrence clustering. TCRdb obtained this table from immuneACCESS and retained in-frame rearrangements with V and J assigned. These tables miss some clones; where compared with another copy, unresolved V genes account for less than half of the shortfall, and the remainder is unexplained. The V and J calls and the clone size are those of that table, but D and trimming were determined from the DNA. The sample has about 96,000 clones on record. Around 3.4% of the sample lies in the top ten.

In total, approximately 610 healthy bone marrow donors made up the cohort. At the time of sampling, all cohort members were nominally healthy, though unrecorded immune exposures were likely present. The donor tested CMV seronegative and was one of the 352 seronegative cohort members. A peripheral blood sample was provided by each donor, and peripheral blood mononuclear cells were used for TCR beta sequencing. The Qiagen DNeasy Blood Extraction Kit was used to extract genomic DNA from the blood cell samples. The CDR1 and CDR2 encoded by the germline V gene (reference sequence) are LNHDA and SQIVND. Trimming takes 0 bases off V and 3 bases off J; junction bases not matched to a gene: 22. From its cysteine to its phenylalanine, the CDR3 spans 21 amino acids. This entry keeps only the CDR3 DNA: 63 bases, framed from base 1.

Sequencing used PBMCs. This clonotype was obtained from a woman in her 30s in good health and CMV-seronegative. This sequence uses TRBV19 and TRBJ1-1; 7 junctional bases match TRBD1. The DNA reads as follows: TGTGCCAGTAGTATAGATTTCGGGGGACTAGACAGGGCTGGCGCCCACACTGAAGCTTTCTTT. Its product reads: CASSIDFGGLDRAGAHTEAFF.